The clone carrying this TCR beta chain was detected many times. What it recognizes is unknown. Germline CDR1 SGDLS, CDR2 YYNGEE. The CDR3 is 15 residues long. With 4 bases clipped from V and 1 base from J, the junction kept 5 bases outside the gene matches. These data come from a study of T cells in Graves' hyperthyroidism and ophthalmopathy. Study-wide results and caveats: Ophthalmopathy was separated from stable hyperthyroidism by a 13 V-J model. Blood also contained most expanded thyroid clonotypes above 0.001.

Template material for amplifying TCR beta CDR3 regions consisted of RNA transcripts. The study used the HTBI primer set for a first-round RT-PCR of the TCR CDR3. TCRdb ran MiXCR on the multiplex PCR reads and lists one entry per CDR3 protein. The sample lists about 98,000 distinct CDR3 sequences, 35% to 45% occurring once. Graves' hyperthyroidism without ophthalmopathy progression within 18 months was termed stable. The chain links TRBV9 to TRBJ2-5, with 9 bases matching TRBD1. The clonotype comes from a woman between 25 and 40 years old with Graves' hyperthyroidism. The sequenced sample consisted of peripheral blood or thyroid tissue (not recorded which). The CDR3 DNA reads as TGTGCCAGCAGCACGGGGACAGGGACCCAAGAGACCCAGTACTTC. Protein product: CASSTGTGTQETQYF.